This T cell receptor beta chain stems from a study of OX40 agonist ivuxolimab in advanced cancers. Whole-study context: The study treated patients with ivuxolimab, an agonistic anti-OX40 (CD134) antibody. The diagnoses of dose-escalation patients were hepatocellular carcinoma, melanoma, renal cell or head and neck cancer.

Sequencing used immunoSEQ multiplex PCR; TCRdb keeps in-frame clones, though not all of them. This table has 60,000 to 65,000 clones, 85% appearing once. Germline-derived CDR1 and CDR2 are SGHDT and YYEEEE. The CDR3 consists of 15 residues. The germline V and J ends were trimmed by 4 bases and 4 bases, with 17 bases remaining between them. The material sequenced was CD4+ or CD8+ T cells sorted from blood, taken in a trial of the OX40 agonist ivuxolimab. The gene calls are TRBV5-6 and TRBJ1-1; D possibly corresponds to TRBD1 (5 bases). The clonotype comes from an adult with an advanced solid tumor such as melanoma, head and neck, liver or kidney cancer. For the CDR3, the DNA is TGTGCCAGCAGCCGACGGGGGGATTGGGGCACTGAAGCTTTCTTT. It yields the protein CASSRRGDWGTEAFF.